This T cell receptor beta chain appears in the sequencing data of a study of identical twins. Study-wide findings and caveats: Within cord blood, abundant beta clonotypes carried fewer insertions, but memory repertoires showed no such trend.

Of note for this clonotype: The antigen is not known.

Only healthy Caucasians were enrolled as donors. V lost 5 bases to trimming and J lost 5 bases; unmatched junction nucleotides: 13. CDR1 and CDR2 from the germline V gene are SGHKS and YYEKEE (reference sequence). The CDR3 consists of 16 residues. Template switching supplied a universal primer site; unique molecular identifiers were carried on the cDNA. Each CDR3 protein gets one entry after TCRdb re-called the 5' RACE reads with MiXCR. Found here are fewer than 900,000 distinct CDR3 sequences, about 20% of them singletons; the top ten hold around 14%. This same sample was also part of a study on T cells expressing NK-cell markers.

Sample: PBMCs. This receptor was identified in a woman aged 18-29 years in good health. J is TRBJ2-1 and V is TRBV5-5, with 7 bases matching TRBD2. The chain's CDR3 is CASSYGLLRGNNEQFF. In DNA, the CDR3 is TGTGCCAGCAGTTACGGACTATTGCGGGGGAACAATGAGCAGTTCTTC.